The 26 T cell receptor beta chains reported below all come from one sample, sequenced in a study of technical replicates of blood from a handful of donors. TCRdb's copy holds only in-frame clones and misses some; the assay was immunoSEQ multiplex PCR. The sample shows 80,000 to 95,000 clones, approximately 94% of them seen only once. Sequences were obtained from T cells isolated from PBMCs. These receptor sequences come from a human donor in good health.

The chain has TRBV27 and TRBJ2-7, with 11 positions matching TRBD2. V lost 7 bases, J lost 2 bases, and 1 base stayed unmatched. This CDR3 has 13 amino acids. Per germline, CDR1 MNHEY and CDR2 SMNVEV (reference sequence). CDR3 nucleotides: TGTGCCAGCAAGACTAGCGGGACCTACGAGCAGTACTTC. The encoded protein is CASKTSGTYEQYF.

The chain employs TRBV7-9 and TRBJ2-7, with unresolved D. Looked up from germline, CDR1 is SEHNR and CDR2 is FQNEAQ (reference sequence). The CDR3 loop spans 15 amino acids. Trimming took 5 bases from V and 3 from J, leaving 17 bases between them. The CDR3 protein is CASSPAGNPLYEQYF. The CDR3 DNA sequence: TGTGCCAGCAGCCCCGCCGGTAACCCTCTCTACGAGCAGTACTTC.

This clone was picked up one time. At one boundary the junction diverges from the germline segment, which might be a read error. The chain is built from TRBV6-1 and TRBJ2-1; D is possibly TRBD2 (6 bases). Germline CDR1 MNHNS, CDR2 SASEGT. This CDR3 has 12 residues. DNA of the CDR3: TGTGCCAGCAGTGAAGACTGGACTACAGGTGTCTTC. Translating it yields CASSEDWTTGVF.

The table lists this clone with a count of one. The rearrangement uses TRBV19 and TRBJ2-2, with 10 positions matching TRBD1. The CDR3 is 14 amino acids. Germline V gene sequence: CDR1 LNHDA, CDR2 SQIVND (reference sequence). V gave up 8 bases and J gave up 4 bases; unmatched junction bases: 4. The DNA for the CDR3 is TGTGCCAGTGACAGGGGGCGCGTCACCGGGGAGCTGTTTTTT. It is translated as CASDRGRVTGELFF.

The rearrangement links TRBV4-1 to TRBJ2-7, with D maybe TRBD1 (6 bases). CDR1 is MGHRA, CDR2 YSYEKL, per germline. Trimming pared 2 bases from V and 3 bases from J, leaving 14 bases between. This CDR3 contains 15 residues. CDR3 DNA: TGCGCCAGCAGCCAAAACCGAGGACAGAGCTACGAGCAGTACTTC. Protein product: CASSQNRGQSYEQYF.

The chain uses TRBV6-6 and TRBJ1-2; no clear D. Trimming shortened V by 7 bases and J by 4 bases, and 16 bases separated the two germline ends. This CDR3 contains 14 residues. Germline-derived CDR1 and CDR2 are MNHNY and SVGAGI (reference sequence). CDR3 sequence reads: CASTRYEQTYGYTF. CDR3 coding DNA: TGTGCCAGCACCCGTTACGAACAAACCTATGGCTACACCTTC.

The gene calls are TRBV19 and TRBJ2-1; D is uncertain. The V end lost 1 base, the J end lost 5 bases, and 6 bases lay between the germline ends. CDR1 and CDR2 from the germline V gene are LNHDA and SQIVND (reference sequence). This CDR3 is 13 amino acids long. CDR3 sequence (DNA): TGTGCCAGTAGTATAGTACGAGACAATGAGCAGTTCTTC. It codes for CASSIVRDNEQFF.

CDR3 amino acids: CASSGPGTSKDEQYF. The CDR3 DNA reads TGCGCCAGCAGCGGACCCGGGACTAGTAAGGACGAGCAGTACTTC. V is TRBV5-1 and J is TRBJ2-7, with 8 bases that match TRBD2. The CDR3 spans 15 residues. From germline, CDR1 is SGHRS and CDR2 YFSETQ. V lost 4 bases to trimming and J lost 5 bases; unmatched junction nucleotides: 11.

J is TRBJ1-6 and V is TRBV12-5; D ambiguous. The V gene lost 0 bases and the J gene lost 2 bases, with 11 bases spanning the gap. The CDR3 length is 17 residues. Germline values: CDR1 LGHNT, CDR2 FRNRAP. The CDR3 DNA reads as TGTGCTAGTGGTTTGGTACCCTCCGGAGCCTATAATTCACCCCTCCACTTT. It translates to CASGLVPSGAYNSPLHF. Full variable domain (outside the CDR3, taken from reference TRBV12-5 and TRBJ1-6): DARVTQTPRHKVTEMGQEVTMRCQPILGHNTVFWYRQTMMQGLELLAYFRNRAPLDDSGMPKDRFSAEMPDATLATLKIQPSEPRDSAVYFCASGLVPSGAYNSPLHFGNGTRLTVT.

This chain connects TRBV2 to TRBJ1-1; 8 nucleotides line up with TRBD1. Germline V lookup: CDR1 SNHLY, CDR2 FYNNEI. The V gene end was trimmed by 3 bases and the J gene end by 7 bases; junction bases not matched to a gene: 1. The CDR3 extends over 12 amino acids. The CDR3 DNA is TGTGCCAGCAGTGACGACAGGGGTGAAGCTTTCTTT. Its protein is CASSDDRGEAFF.

CDR3 bases: TGTGCCAGCAGTACACCATTAGGGACAGGGAGAGCTTTCTTT. It codes for CASSTPLGTGRAFF. V is TRBV6-5 and J is TRBJ1-1; 9 bases map to TRBD1. Germline V CDR1 and CDR2: MNHEY, SVGAGI. The CDR3 consists of 14 residues. Germline trimming cut 5 bases from V and 10 bases from J; bases unmatched to any gene: 11.

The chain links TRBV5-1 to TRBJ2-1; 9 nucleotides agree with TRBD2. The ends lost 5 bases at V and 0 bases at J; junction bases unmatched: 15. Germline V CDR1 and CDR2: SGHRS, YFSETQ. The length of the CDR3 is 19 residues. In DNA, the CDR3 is TGCGCCAGCAGACCCAGTCGAGCGGGAGGCGAATACTCCTACAATGAGCAGTTCTTC. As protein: CASRPSRAGGEYSYNEQFF. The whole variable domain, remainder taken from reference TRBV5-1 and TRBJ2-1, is KAGVTQTPRYLIKTRGQQVTLSCSPISGHRSVSWYQQTPGQGLQFLFEYFSETQRNKGNFPGRFSGRQFSNSRSEMNVSTLELGDSALYLCASRPSRAGGEYSYNEQFFGPGTRLTVL.

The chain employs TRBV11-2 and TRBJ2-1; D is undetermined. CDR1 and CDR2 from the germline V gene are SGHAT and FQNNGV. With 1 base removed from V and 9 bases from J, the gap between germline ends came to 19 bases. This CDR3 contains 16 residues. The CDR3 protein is CASSLVVQLDDGEQFF. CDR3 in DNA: TGTGCCAGCAGCTTAGTGGTTCAGCTAGACGACGGTGAGCAGTTCTTC.

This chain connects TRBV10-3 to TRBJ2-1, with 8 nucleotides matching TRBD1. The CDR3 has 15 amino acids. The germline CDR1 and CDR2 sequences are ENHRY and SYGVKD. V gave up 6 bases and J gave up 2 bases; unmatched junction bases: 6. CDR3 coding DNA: TGTGCCATCAGAAGGACAGGGTCCACCTACAATGAGCAGTTCTTC. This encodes CAIRRTGSTYNEQFF.

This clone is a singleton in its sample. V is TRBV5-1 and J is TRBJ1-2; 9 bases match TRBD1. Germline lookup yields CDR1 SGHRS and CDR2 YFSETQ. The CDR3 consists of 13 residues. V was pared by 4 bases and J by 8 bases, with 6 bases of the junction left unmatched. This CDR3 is CASSQGQGLGYTF. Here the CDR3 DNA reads TGCGCCAGCAGCCAGGGACAGGGCCTGGGCTACACCTTC.

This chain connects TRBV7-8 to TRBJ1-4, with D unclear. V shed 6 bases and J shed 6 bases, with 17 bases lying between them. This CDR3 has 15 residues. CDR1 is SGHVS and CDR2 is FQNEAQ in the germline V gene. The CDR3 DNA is TGTGCCAGCAGTCCCGCCCGGCGGGTCTATGAAAAACTGTTTTTT. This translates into CASSPARRVYEKLFF.

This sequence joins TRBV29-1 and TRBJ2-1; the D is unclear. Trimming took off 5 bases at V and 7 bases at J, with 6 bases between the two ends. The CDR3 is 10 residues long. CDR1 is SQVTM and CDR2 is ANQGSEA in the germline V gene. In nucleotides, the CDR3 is TGCAGCGTTCGTCGGAATGAGCAGTTCTTC. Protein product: CSVRRNEQFF.

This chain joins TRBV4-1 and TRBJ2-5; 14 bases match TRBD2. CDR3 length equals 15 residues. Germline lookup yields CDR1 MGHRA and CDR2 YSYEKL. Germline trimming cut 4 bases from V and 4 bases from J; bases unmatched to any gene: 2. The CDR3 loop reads CASSRLAGGGETQYF. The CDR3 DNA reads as TGCGCCAGCAGCCGACTAGCGGGGGGGGGAGAGACCCAGTACTTC.

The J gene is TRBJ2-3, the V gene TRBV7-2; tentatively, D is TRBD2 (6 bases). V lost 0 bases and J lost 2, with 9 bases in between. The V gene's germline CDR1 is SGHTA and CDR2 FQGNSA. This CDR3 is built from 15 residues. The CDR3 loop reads CASSLASGLTDTQYF. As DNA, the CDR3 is TGTGCCAGCAGCTTAGCTAGCGGCCTCACAGATACGCAGTATTTT.

The CDR3 coding sequence is TGCGCCAGCAGCCAAGTGGTGTGGTCAGAAACGTATGGCTACACCTTC. Protein sequence: CASSQVVWSETYGYTF. This chain uses TRBV4-1 with TRBJ1-2, with unresolved D. The V gene's germline CDR1 is MGHRA and CDR2 YSYEKL. The CDR3 contains 16 residues. The germline V and J ends were trimmed by 1 base and 5 bases, with 17 bases remaining between them.

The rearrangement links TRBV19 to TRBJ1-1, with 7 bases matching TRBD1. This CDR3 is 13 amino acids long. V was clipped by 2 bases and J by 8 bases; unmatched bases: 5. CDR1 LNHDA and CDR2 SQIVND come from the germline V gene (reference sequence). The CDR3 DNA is TGTGCCAGTAGTATAACACCGACAGGGGAAGCTTTCTTT. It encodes CASSITPTGEAFF.

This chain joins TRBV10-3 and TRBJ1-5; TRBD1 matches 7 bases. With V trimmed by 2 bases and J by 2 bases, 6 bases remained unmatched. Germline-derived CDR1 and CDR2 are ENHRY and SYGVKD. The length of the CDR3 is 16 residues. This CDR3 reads CAISETDRVGNQPQHF. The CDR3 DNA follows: TGTGCCATCAGTGAGACAGACAGGGTAGGCAATCAGCCCCAGCATTTT.

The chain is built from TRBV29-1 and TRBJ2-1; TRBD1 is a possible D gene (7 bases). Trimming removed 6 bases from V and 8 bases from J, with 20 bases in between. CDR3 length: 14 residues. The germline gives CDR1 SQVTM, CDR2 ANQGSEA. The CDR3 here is CSVWTGGSGDEQFF. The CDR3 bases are TGCAGCGTATGGACAGGAGGGTCGGGGGATGAGCAGTTCTTC.

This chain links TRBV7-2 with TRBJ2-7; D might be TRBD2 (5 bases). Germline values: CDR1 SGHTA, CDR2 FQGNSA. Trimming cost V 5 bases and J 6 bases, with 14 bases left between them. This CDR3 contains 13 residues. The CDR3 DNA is TGTGCCAGCAGCCCGGGCCAACGGGGCGAGCAGTACTTC. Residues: CASSPGQRGEQYF.

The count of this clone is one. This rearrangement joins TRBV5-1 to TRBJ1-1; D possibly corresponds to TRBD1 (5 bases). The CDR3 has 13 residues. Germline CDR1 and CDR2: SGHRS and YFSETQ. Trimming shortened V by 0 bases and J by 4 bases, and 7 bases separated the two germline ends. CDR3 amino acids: CASSLEGFTEAFF. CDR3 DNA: TGCGCCAGCAGCTTGGAGGGGTTCACTGAAGCTTTCTTT.

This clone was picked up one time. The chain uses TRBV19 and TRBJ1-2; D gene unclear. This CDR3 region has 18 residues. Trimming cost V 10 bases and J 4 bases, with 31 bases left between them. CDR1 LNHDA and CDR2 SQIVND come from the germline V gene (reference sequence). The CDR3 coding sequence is TGTGCCACCACATCTGGTTTGTTCGGCCAGGTTAATAGCTATGGCTACACCTTC. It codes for CATTSGLFGQVNSYGYTF.